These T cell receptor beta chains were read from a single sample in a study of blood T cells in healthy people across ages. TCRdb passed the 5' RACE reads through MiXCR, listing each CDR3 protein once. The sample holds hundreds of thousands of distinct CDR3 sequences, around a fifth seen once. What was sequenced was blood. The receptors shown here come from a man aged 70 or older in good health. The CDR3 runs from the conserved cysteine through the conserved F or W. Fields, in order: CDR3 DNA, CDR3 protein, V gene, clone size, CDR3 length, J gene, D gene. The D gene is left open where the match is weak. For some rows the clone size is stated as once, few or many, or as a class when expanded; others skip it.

TGTGCCAGCAGTCAGACCTGGTCCGGGGAGCTGTTTTTT CASSQTWSGELFF TRBV6-1 NA 13 TRBJ2-2 NA
TGTGCCAGCAGCCCCCGACTCCACAATGAGCAGTTCTTC CASSPRLHNEQFF TRBV7-3 NA 13 TRBJ2-1 NA
TGTGCCAGCAGCTTGGACCCCTCCTACAATGAGCAGTTCTTC CASSLDPSYNEQFF TRBV7-8 NA 14 TRBJ2-1 NA
TGTGCCAGCAGCCAAGATTGGCCTAGCTGGGCCAAAAACATTCAGTACTTC CASSQDWPSWAKNIQYF TRBV3-1 few 17 TRBJ2-4 NA
TGCGCCAGCAGCCCTGCGCGGACAGGGATCCCCGGGGAGCTGTTTTTT CASSPARTGIPGELFF TRBV5-1 few 16 TRBJ2-2 TRBD1
TGTGCCAGCAGTCAATCTGGGGCCAACGTCCTGACTTTC CASSQSGANVLTF TRBV7-2 many 13 TRBJ2-6 NA
TGTGCCAGCAGCCCCCAGCGGACCTCCTACAATGAGCAGTTCTTC CASSPQRTSYNEQFF TRBV7-2 few 15 TRBJ2-1 NA
TGCAGTGCTAGTAACGCGGATACGCAGTATTTT CSASNADTQYF TRBV20-1 few 11 TRBJ2-3 NA
TGTGCCACCAGCACTCTCTCGGGGACGGGGGGCAATCAGCCCCAGCATTTT CATSTLSGTGGNQPQHF TRBV15 NA 17 TRBJ1-5 NA
TGTGCCAGCTCACCATCGGAAATAGGCAGGGGGAAGGCACCCCTCCACTTT CASSPSEIGRGKAPLHF TRBV18 NA 17 TRBJ1-6 TRBD1
TGCAGCGTTGAAGAACCCGACAGGGCCCAAGAGACCCAGTACTTC CSVEEPDRAQETQYF TRBV29-1 many 15 TRBJ2-5 TRBD1
TGTGCCAGCAGTTTATTTTGGTTCCGCGACAAATACAATGAGCAGTTCTTC CASSLFWFRDKYNEQFF TRBV28 NA 17 TRBJ2-1 NA
TGTGCCAGCAGAGAATCGGGACAGGGATATTATAATTCACCCCTCCACTTT CASRESGQGYYNSPLHF TRBV7-2 NA 17 TRBJ1-6 TRBD1
TGCAGTGCTAGAGATCGACTAGCGGGGAATTACGAGCAGTACTTC CSARDRLAGNYEQYF TRBV20-1 NA 15 TRBJ2-7 TRBD2
TGCAGTGCTAGATCCACCGGGACAGGGAATCAGCCCCAGCATTTT CSARSTGTGNQPQHF TRBV20-1 NA 15 TRBJ1-5 TRBD1
TGTGCCACCAGCGGGGACGGCCTCAATGAGCAGTTCTTC CATSGDGLNEQFF TRBV24-1 NA 13 TRBJ2-1 NA
TGTGCCAGCAGACGACCCCGCAACCGCTACGAGCAGTACTTC CASRRPRNRYEQYF TRBV3-1 many 14 TRBJ2-7 NA
TGTGCCAGCAGCCGCGATCTACTAGGTCCCTACGAGCAGTACTTC CASSRDLLGPYEQYF TRBV3-1 NA 15 TRBJ2-7 NA
TGCGCCAGCAGTTGGCAGGGGTTGGAGAATGAAAAACTGTTTTTT CASSWQGLENEKLFF TRBV5-1 many 15 TRBJ1-4 NA
TGCGCCAGCAGCTTGGATGCGGTTGGAGAGACCCAGTACTTC CASSLDAVGETQYF TRBV5-1 NA 14 TRBJ2-5 NA
TGCAGCGCAGGACAGGTCGGGAGAGGAGAGACCCAGTACTTC CSAGQVGRGETQYF TRBV29-1 few 14 TRBJ2-5 NA
TGTGCCAGCAGAGTTCCCCTAACAGGGGATGAGCAGTTCTTC CASRVPLTGDEQFF TRBV27 few 14 TRBJ2-1 TRBD1
TGTGCCAGCAGTTACTGGACAGGGAACTATGGCTACACCTTC CASSYWTGNYGYTF TRBV12-3/TRBV12-4 many 14 TRBJ1-2 TRBD1
TGTGCCAGCACTGATGCTAGCGGCACTCAAGAGACCCAGTACTTC CASTDASGTQETQYF TRBV12-3/TRBV12-4 NA 15 TRBJ2-5 TRBD2
TGTGCCAGCAGCGCCATGGGGACTAGCGGGAGATCCTACAATGAGCAGTTCTTC CASSAMGTSGRSYNEQFF TRBV7-9 NA 18 TRBJ2-1 TRBD2
TGTGTCACCAGCAGGGTATCGACAGGGCCCAATGAGCAGTTCTTC CVTSRVSTGPNEQFF TRBV15 NA 15 TRBJ2-1 TRBD1
TGCAGTGCAAAGGGACAGGCGAGCTCCTACGATGAGCAGTTCTTC CSAKGQASSYDEQFF TRBV20-1 NA 15 TRBJ2-1 TRBD1
TGCGCCAGCAGCTTGGTGGGTAGCGGGAGTCAGGAGCAGTACTTC CASSLVGSGSQEQYF TRBV5-1 few 15 TRBJ2-7 TRBD2
TGTGCCAGCACCCTAGGGGCAGGCTCAGATACGCAGTATTTT CASTLGAGSDTQYF TRBV9 NA 14 TRBJ2-3 NA
TGCAGTGCTAGGACGACACGGGGCGCCTATGGCTACACCTTC CSARTTRGAYGYTF TRBV20-1 NA 14 TRBJ1-2 NA
TGTGCCAGCAGCCTTCGCGGGGGAGACTATGGCTACACCTTC CASSLRGGDYGYTF TRBV11-2 NA 14 TRBJ1-2 NA
TGCAGCGTCGACAGCACAGATACGCAGTATTTT CSVDSTDTQYF TRBV29-1 many 11 TRBJ2-3 NA
TGCAGTGTTTCGACAGGTTTTAGCACAGATACGCAGTATTTT CSVSTGFSTDTQYF TRBV20-1 NA 14 TRBJ2-3 NA
TGTGCCAGCACCCGTACCGGGACTCAAGAGGCCCAGTACTTC CASTRTGTQEAQYF TRBV12-3/TRBV12-4 NA 14 TRBJ2-5 NA
TGTGCCAGCAGGCCTCCGGGACAGGGTGGCGAGCAGTACTTC CASRPPGQGGEQYF TRBV6-6 NA 14 TRBJ2-7 TRBD1
TGTGCCAGCAGCACCCACAGGGAGCCCAGCTATGGCTACACCTTC CASSTHREPSYGYTF TRBV28 many 15 TRBJ1-2 NA
TGTGCCAGCAGTTTGAGGTTTATCGTATTGGACAGATCCTACGAGCAGTACTTC CASSLRFIVLDRSYEQYF TRBV12-3/TRBV12-4 NA 18 TRBJ2-7 NA
TGTGCCAGCAGCAAACTAGTTGCTCCAGATACGCAGTATTTT CASSKLVAPDTQYF TRBV9 NA 14 TRBJ2-3 NA
TGTGCCAGCAGCTTACCTGGGGGAGCGGCCACAGATACGCAGTATTTT CASSLPGGAATDTQYF TRBV7-9 NA 16 TRBJ2-3 NA
TGTGCCAGCAGCTCAGAGGGGACAGGGAAGATTCCCCTCCACTTT CASSSEGTGKIPLHF TRBV7-2 NA 15 TRBJ1-6 TRBD1
TGTGCCAGCAGTTACGACAGCACCTACGAGCAGTACTTC CASSYDSTYEQYF TRBV6-2/TRBV6-3 NA 13 TRBJ2-7 NA